One sample yielded the 25 T cell receptor beta chains listed below, sequenced in a study of post-analysis software for immune sequencing data. Sequencing libraries made from TCR beta cDNA carried unique molecular identifiers. TCRdb called the PCR reads again in MiXCR, with one record for every CDR3 protein. Here the sample spans approximately 660,000 distinct CDR3 sequences, approximately 60% being singletons. Their antigens are not known. Study results and limitations: Controls showed lower frequencies than patients for five TRBV segments, and TRBV5-6, TRBV5-1 and TRBV20-1 were among these.

Sequencing used blood. These TCRs come from a girl aged 2-15 years with multiple sclerosis.

This sequence joins TRBV29-1 and TRBJ2-3; 9 bases are shared with TRBD2. CDR1 is SQVTM and CDR2 is ANQGSEA in the germline V gene. The CDR3 totals 17 residues. The V segment lost 8 bases and the J segment 2 bases; nucleotides outside the gene matches: 17. CDR3 nucleotides: TGCAGCTCCACGTTTCGCGGGGGGGCAGGGGCCACAGATACGCAGTATTTT. Amino acid sequence: CSSTFRGGAGATDTQYF.

This clonotype was seen a single time. The CDR3 is CSARDRLAGAKQETQYF. CDR3 in DNA: TGCAGTGCTAGAGATAGGCTAGCGGGGGCGAAACAAGAGACCCAGTACTTC. The chain has TRBV20-1 and TRBJ2-5; 10 bases fit TRBD2. Germline CDR1 reads DFQATT; CDR2 reads SNEGSKA (reference sequence). There are 17 residues in the CDR3. Losses at the gene ends were 0 bases for V and 2 bases for J; bases not matched to a gene: 9.

The V call is TRBV25-1, the J call TRBJ2-6; 8 bases align to TRBD1. The ends lost 4 bases at V and 0 bases at J; junction bases unmatched: 5. Germline V gives CDR1 MGHDK, CDR2 SYGVNS. The CDR3 runs 17 residues. The CDR3 here is CASSGQGMSSGANVLTF. Here the CDR3 DNA reads TGTGCCAGCAGTGGACAGGGGATGAGCTCTGGGGCCAACGTCCTGACTTTC.

V gene TRBV7-2 combines with J gene TRBJ2-3; D is possibly TRBD1 (6 bases). The CDR3 totals 14 residues. Trimming took 6 bases from V and 0 from J, leaving 10 bases between them. Germline V gene sequence: CDR1 SGHTA, CDR2 FQGNSA. This CDR3 reads CASRWTVSTDTQYF. CDR3 coding DNA: TGTGCCAGCAGGTGGACAGTGAGCACAGATACGCAGTATTTT. Variable domain in full (rest from reference TRBV7-2 and TRBJ2-3): GAGVSQSPSNKVTEKGKDVELRCDPISGHTALYWYRQSLGQGLEFLIYFQGNSAPDKSGLPSDRFSAERTGGSVSTLTIQRTQQEDSAVYLCASRWTVSTDTQYFGPGTRLTVL.

This rearrangement joins TRBV5-1 to TRBJ2-1; a possible D gene is TRBD1 (7 bases). The CDR3 has 14 residues. Per the germline V gene, CDR1 is SGHRS and CDR2 is YFSETQ. V lost 3 bases and J 5 bases, leaving 12 bases between the germline ends. The CDR3 reads CASSYRGGDNEQFF. Written as DNA, the CDR3 is TGCGCCAGCAGCTACAGGGGAGGAGACAATGAGCAGTTCTTC.

This clonotype turned up a few times. The J gene is TRBJ2-7, the V gene TRBV29-1; TRBD2 matches at 8 bases. The tail of the sequence fits TRBJ2-5 better, so the J call may be wrong. The germline CDR1 and CDR2 sequences are SQVTM and ANQGSEA. There are 12 residues in the CDR3. CDR3 DNA: TGCAGCGTCGGGGGGGGTCTACAGACCCAGTACTTC. The encoded protein is CSVGGGLQTQYF.

CDR3 protein: CAISPRGQAADTQYF. The DNA of the CDR3 is TGTGCCATCAGTCCCCGGGGACAAGCTGCAGATACGCAGTATTTT. V gene TRBV10-3 combines with J gene TRBJ2-3; maybe TRBD1 (6 bases). The CDR3 has 15 residues. The V gene's germline CDR1 is ENHRY and CDR2 SYGVKD. V was clipped by 5 bases and J by 4 bases, with 16 bases between them.

The table lists this clonotype with a few counts. J is TRBJ1-2 and V is TRBV25-1; D not certain. The germline V gene encodes CDR1 MGHDK and CDR2 SYGVNS. The CDR3 sequence is 13 residues long. Trimming pared 6 bases from V and 5 bases from J, leaving 13 bases between. The CDR3 here is CASRGSAQYGYTF. The CDR3 DNA reads TGTGCCAGCAGGGGGTCTGCTCAGTATGGCTACACCTTC.

The V and J genes are TRBV5-5 and TRBJ2-3; D is undetermined. V was trimmed by 3 bases and J by 2 bases, leaving 13 bases between them. The CDR3 covers 15 residues. Germline loops: CDR1 SGHKS, CDR2 YYEKEE (reference sequence). The CDR3 sequence is CASSSPTFLTDTQYF. CDR3 nucleotides: TGTGCCAGCAGCTCCCCGACCTTCCTCACAGATACGCAGTATTTT.

This clonotype was counted between two and nine times. V gene TRBV15 combines with J gene TRBJ1-2, with TRBD1 matching over 9 bases. Germline loops: CDR1 LNHNV, CDR2 YYDKDF (reference sequence). This CDR3 has 15 residues. The V segment lost 0 bases and the J segment 6 bases; nucleotides outside the gene matches: 5. The CDR3 is CATSRDSDRGHGYTF. CDR3 bases: TGTGCCACCAGCAGAGATTCGGACAGGGGACATGGCTACACCTTC.

The CDR3 nucleotides are TGCAGTGCCCGAGGAGAGGGGGATGGCTACACCTTC. Encoded protein: CSARGEGDGYTF. The chain uses TRBV20-1 and TRBJ1-2, with a tentative D call TRBD1 (6 bases). Germline V gene sequence: CDR1 DFQATT, CDR2 SNEGSKA (reference sequence). Trimming took off 6 bases at V and 6 bases at J, with 14 bases between the two ends. The CDR3 is made up of 12 amino acids.

The V gene is TRBV20-1, the J gene TRBJ2-7; weak D call: TRBD1 (5 bases). The J call is uncertain, as TRBJ2-5 better fits the DNA end. The length of the CDR3 is 12 residues. Germline CDR1 reads DFQATT; CDR2 reads SNEGSKA (reference sequence). Here the CDR3 reads CSARQNQETQYF. The CDR3 nucleotides are TGCAGTGCCCGACAGAACCAAGAGACCCAGTACTTC.

This clonotype was detected only once. This chain joins TRBV5-1 and TRBJ1-1; D is ambiguous. V was shortened by 2 bases and J by 1 base, with 9 bases between the two germline ends. The germline V gene has CDR1 SGHRS and CDR2 YFSETQ. The CDR3 consists of 14 residues. This chain's CDR3 is CASSFHSPNTEAFF. The CDR3 DNA reads as TGCGCCAGCAGCTTTCACTCTCCGAACACTGAAGCTTTCTTT.

The chain employs TRBV6-6 and TRBJ2-4; 11 bases are a match to TRBD1. Germline values: CDR1 MNHNY, CDR2 SVGAGI (reference sequence). Trimming removed 8 bases from V and 3 bases from J; junction bases left unmatched: 6. This CDR3 comprises 15 residues. CDR3 sequence reads: CASGRDRGVKNIQYF. Written as DNA, the CDR3 is TGTGCCAGCGGCCGGGACAGGGGGGTCAAAAACATTCAGTACTTC.

This clonotype was counted a few times. V is TRBV6-6 and J is TRBJ2-5, with D possibly TRBD1 on 6 matching bases. Between the trimmed V and J ends, which lost 8 bases and 4 bases, there was a span of 17 bases. The CDR3 is made up of 14 amino acids. Germline assignment: CDR1 MNHNY and CDR2 SVGAGI (reference sequence). CDR3 bases: TGTGCCAGCTCGACGCCAGGGGTTCGAGAGACCCAGTACTTC. This sequence encodes CASSTPGVRETQYF.

This clonotype turned up a few times. The rearrangement links TRBV20-1 to TRBJ2-7; D may match TRBD1 or TRBD2 (5 bases each). Germline CDR1 is DFQATT and CDR2 is SNEGSKA (reference sequence). The V end lost 3 bases, the J end lost 3 bases, and 12 bases lay between the germline ends. CDR3 length: 13 amino acids. CDR3 DNA sequence: TGCAGTGCTAGTCGAGGGGTAGGCTACGAGCAGTACTTC. Translated, it gives CSASRGVGYEQYF.

The sample holds a few counts of this clonotype. This chain joins TRBV7-2 and TRBJ2-1; D may match TRBD1 or TRBD2 (5 bases each). Germline lookup yields CDR1 SGHTA and CDR2 FQGNSA. The CDR3 spans 15 residues. V shed 1 base and J shed 0 bases, with 7 bases lying between them. The CDR3 reads CASSLGGTSYNEQFF. CDR3 DNA: TGTGCCAGCAGCTTAGGGGGGACCTCCTACAATGAGCAGTTCTTC.

The rearrangement links TRBV7-9 to TRBJ2-1; D is unclear. CDR3 length: 13 amino acids. CDR1 is SEHNR and CDR2 is FQNEAQ in the germline V gene (reference sequence). The V and J ends lost 0 bases and 9 bases respectively, with 9 bases between them. The CDR3 nucleotides read TGTGCCAGCAGCTTAGCCGGGTGGGGTGAGCAGTTCTTC. Translation: CASSLAGWGEQFF. Supplemented by reference TRBV7-9 and TRBJ2-1, the full variable domain reads DTGVSQNPRHKITKRGQNVTFRCDPISEHNRLYWYRQTLGQGPEFLTYFQNEAQLEKSRLLSDRFSAERPKGSFSTLEIQRTEQGDSAMYLCASSLAGWGEQFFGPGTRLTVL.

The rearrangement joins TRBV3-1 to TRBJ2-1; D possibly corresponds to TRBD2 (6 bases). The CDR3 runs 13 residues. CDR1 and CDR2 (germline): LGHDT, YNNKEL (reference sequence). Trimming shortened V by 1 base and J by 12 bases, and 13 bases separated the two germline ends. The chain's CDR3 is CASSQGRRGGQFF. CDR3 bases: TGTGCCAGCAGCCAAGGGCGGCGGGGTGGGCAGTTCTTC.

This chain links TRBV7-2 with TRBJ1-1; TRBD1 is a possible D gene (6 bases). The CDR3 contains 14 residues. The V and J ends lost 1 base and 7 bases respectively, with 13 bases between them. Germline-derived CDR1 and CDR2 are SGHTA and FQGNSA. CDR3 sequence: CASSLGRGGGEAFF. DNA for the CDR3: TGTGCCAGCAGCTTAGGCAGGGGAGGGGGTGAAGCTTTCTTT. Together with reference TRBV7-2 and TRBJ1-1, the CDR3 gives the full variable domain: GAGVSQSPSNKVTEKGKDVELRCDPISGHTALYWYRQSLGQGLEFLIYFQGNSAPDKSGLPSDRFSAERTGGSVSTLTIQRTQQEDSAVYLCASSLGRGGGEAFFGQGTRLTVV.

The V and J genes are TRBV6-5 and TRBJ2-3, with TRBD1 matching 9 bases. Per germline, CDR1 MNHEY and CDR2 SVGAGI. CDR3 length: 15 amino acids. With V trimmed by 5 bases and J by 4 bases, 7 bases remained unmatched. The CDR3 bases are TGTGCCAGCAGTCGGACAGGGGTCCCGCCAGATACGCAGTATTTT. Its translation is CASSRTGVPPDTQYF.

The chain has TRBV4-1 and TRBJ2-1; D call uncertain. CDR3 size: 12 residues. Germline V lookup: CDR1 MGHRA, CDR2 YSYEKL. V lost 4 bases and J lost 10, with 11 bases in between. CDR3 nucleotides: TGCGCCAGCAGCCCAGGTGGCATAGAGCAGTTCTTC. Its protein is CASSPGGIEQFF.

The V gene is TRBV27, the J gene TRBJ1-2; 10 nucleotides match TRBD1. J lost 4 bases, V lost 5 bases, and 7 bases had no gene match. The CDR3 sequence is 15 residues long. CDR1 and CDR2 (germline): MNHEY, SMNVEV (reference sequence). The CDR3 here is CASSPGTGAIYGYTF. The CDR3 DNA reads TGTGCCAGCAGTCCCGGGACAGGGGCTATCTATGGCTACACCTTC.

In its sample, this clonotype was seen a few times. CDR3 DNA sequence: TGTGCCAGCACCTGGGTAGGGGTAGCCAAAAACATTCAGTACTTC. Amino acids: CASTWVGVAKNIQYF. This chain links TRBV5-5 with TRBJ2-4; possible D gene TRBD1, 5 bases. Trimming shortened V by 6 bases and J by 0 bases, and 13 bases separated the two germline ends. The germline CDR1 and CDR2 sequences are SGHKS and YYEKEE (reference sequence). The CDR3 is 15 residues long.

V usage is TRBV3-1 and J usage is TRBJ2-1; D remains unclear. The CDR3 sequence is 17 residues long. Germline V gives CDR1 LGHDT, CDR2 YNNKEL (reference sequence). Trimming cost V 0 bases and J 0 bases, with 12 bases left between them. For the CDR3, the DNA is TGTGCCAGCAGCCAAGATCTGGTAGCCGGCTCCTACAATGAGCAGTTCTTC. It yields the protein CASSQDLVAGSYNEQFF.